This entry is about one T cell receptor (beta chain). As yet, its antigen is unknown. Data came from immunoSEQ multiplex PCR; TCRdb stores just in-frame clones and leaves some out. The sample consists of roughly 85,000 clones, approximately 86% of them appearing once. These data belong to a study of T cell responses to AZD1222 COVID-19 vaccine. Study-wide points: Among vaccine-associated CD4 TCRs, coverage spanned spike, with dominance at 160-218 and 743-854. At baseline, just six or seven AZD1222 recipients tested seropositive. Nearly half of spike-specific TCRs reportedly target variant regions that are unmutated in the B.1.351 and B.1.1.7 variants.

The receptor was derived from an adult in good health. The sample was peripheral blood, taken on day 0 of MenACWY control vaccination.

The CDR3 sequence is CASSQGRGLYEQYF. The CDR3 nucleotides are TGTGCCAGCAGCCAAGGTCGGGGACTCTACGAGCAGTACTTC. The V gene is TRBV3-1 (or the pseudogene TRBV3-2), the J gene TRBJ2-7, with a weak D call TRBD2 (6 bases). The CDR3 runs 14 residues. CDR1 and CDR2 from the germline V gene are LGHDT and YNNKEL (reference sequence). The ends were cut back, 1 base at V and 3 bases at J, with 10 bases in the middle.